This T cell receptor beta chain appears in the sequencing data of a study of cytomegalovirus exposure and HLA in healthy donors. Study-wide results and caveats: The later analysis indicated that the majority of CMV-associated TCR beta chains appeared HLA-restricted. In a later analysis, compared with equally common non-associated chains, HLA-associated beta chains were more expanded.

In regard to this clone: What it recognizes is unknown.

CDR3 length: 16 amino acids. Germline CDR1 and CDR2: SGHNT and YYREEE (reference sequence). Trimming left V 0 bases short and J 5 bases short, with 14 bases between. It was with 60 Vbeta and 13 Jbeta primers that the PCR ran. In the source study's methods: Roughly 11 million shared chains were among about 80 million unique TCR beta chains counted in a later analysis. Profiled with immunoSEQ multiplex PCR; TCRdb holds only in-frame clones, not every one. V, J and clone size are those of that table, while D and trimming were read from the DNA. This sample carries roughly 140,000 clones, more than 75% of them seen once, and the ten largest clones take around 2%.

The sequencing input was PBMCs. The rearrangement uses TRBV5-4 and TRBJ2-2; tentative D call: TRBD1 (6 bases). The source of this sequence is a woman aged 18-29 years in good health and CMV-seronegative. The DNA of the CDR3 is TGTGCCAGCAGCTTGGATCCGGCAGGGACAACCGGGGAGCTGTTTTTT. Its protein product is CASSLDPAGTTGELFF.